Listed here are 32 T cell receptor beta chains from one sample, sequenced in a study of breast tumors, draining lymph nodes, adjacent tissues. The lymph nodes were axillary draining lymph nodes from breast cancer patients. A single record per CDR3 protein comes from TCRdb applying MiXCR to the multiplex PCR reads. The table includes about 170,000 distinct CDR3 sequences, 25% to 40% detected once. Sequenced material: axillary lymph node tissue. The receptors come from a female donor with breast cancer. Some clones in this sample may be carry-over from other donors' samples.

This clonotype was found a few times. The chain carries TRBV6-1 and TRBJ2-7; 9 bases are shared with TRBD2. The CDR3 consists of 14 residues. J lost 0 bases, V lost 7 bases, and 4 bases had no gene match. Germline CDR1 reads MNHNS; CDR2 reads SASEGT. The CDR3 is CASTLAGNSYEQYF. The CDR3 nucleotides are TGTGCCAGCACTCTAGCGGGAAACTCCTACGAGCAGTACTTC.

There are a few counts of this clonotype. CDR3 sequence (DNA): TGTGCCAGCAGCTTGGCGGCGGCGAACACTGAAGCTTTCTTT. Its translation is CASSLAAANTEAFF. J is TRBJ1-1 and V is TRBV12-3 or TRBV12-4; D gene unclear. The length of the CDR3 is 14 residues. V shed 6 bases and J shed 1 base, with 12 bases lying between them.

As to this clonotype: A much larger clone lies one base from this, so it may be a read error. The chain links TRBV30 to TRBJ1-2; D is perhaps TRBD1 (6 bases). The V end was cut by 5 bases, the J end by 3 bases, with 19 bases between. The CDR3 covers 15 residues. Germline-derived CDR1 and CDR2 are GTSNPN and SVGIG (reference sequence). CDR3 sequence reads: CAWDRGGPTDYGYTF. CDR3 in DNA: TGTGCCTGGGACCGAGGGGGGCCCACTGACTATGGCTACACCTTC.

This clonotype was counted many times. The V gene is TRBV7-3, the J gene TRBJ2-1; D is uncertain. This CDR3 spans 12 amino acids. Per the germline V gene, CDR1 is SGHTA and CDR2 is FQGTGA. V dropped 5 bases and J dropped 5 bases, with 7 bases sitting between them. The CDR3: CASSSRDNEQFF. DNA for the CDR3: TGTGCCAGCAGCAGCAGAGACAATGAGCAGTTCTTC.

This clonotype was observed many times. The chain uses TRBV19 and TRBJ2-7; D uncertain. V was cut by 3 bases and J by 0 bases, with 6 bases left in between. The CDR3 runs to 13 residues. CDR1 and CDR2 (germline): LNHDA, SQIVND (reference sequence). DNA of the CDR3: TGTGCCAGTAGTATCAGTGGCTCCTACGAGCAGTACTTC. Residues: CASSISGSYEQYF.

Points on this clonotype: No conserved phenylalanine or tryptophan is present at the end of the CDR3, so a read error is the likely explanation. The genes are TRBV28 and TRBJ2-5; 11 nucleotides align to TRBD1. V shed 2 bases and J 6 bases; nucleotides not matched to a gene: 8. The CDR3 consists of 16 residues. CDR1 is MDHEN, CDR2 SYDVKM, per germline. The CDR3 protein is CASSLQDRGRAKTQYS. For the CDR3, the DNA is TGTGCCAGCAGTTTACAGGACAGGGGGCGGGCTAAGACCCAGTACTCC.

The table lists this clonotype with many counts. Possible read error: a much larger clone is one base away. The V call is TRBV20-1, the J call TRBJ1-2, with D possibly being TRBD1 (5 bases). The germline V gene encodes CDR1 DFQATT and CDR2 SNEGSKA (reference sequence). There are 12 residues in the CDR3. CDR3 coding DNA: TGCAGTGCCCCGGGACTTGGCTATGGCTCCACCTTC. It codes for CSAPGLGYGSTF.

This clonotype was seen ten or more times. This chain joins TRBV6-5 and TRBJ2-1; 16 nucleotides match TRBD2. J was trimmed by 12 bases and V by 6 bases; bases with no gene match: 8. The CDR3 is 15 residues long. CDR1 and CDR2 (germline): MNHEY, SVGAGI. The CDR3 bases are TGTGCCAGCAGCCCCGGGACTAGCGGGGGGGCCGGGCAGTTCTTC. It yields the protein CASSPGTSGGAGQFF.

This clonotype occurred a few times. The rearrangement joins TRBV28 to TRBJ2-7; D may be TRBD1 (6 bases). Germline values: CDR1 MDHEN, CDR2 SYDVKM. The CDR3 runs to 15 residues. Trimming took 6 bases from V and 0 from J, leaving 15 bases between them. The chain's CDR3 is CASSPRTVSSYEQYF. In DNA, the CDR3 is TGTGCCAGCAGCCCCCGGACAGTAAGCTCCTACGAGCAGTACTTC.

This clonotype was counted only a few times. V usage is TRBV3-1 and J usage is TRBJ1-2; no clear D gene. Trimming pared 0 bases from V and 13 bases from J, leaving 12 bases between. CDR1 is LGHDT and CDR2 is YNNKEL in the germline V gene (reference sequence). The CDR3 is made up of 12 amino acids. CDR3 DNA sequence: TGTGCCAGCAGCCAAGACAAGGAAGGTTGCACCTTC. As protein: CASSQDKEGCTF.

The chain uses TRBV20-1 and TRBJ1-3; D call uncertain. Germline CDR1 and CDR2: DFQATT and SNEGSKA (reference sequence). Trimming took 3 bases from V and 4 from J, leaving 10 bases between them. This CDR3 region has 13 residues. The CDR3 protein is CSARALAGNTIYF. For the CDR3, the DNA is TGCAGTGCTAGGGCACTAGCGGGAAACACCATATATTTT.

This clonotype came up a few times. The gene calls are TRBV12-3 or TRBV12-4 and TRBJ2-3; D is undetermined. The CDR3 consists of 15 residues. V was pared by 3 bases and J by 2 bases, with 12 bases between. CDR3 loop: CASSFRTTVTDTQYF. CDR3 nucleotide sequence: TGTGCCAGCAGTTTCCGGACCACAGTCACAGATACGCAGTATTTT.

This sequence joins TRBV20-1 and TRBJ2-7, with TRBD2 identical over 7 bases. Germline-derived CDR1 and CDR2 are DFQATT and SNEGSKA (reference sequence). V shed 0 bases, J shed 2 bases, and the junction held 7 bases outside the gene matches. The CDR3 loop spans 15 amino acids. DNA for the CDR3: TGCAGTGCTAGAGATCCAGCGGGATCACCCTACGAGCAGTACTTC. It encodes CSARDPAGSPYEQYF.

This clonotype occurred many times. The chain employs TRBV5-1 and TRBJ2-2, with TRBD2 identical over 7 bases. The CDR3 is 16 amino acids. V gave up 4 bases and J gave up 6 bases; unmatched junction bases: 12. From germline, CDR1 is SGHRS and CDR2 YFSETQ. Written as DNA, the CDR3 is TGCGCCAGCAGCCCAGGGAGGGCGGCCGTACCCGGGGAGCTGTTTTTT. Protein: CASSPGRAAVPGELFF. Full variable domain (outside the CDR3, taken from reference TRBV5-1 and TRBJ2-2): KAGVTQTPRYLIKTRGQQVTLSCSPISGHRSVSWYQQTPGQGLQFLFEYFSETQRNKGNFPGRFSGRQFSNSRSEMNVSTLELGDSALYLCASSPGRAAVPGELFFGEGSRLTVL.

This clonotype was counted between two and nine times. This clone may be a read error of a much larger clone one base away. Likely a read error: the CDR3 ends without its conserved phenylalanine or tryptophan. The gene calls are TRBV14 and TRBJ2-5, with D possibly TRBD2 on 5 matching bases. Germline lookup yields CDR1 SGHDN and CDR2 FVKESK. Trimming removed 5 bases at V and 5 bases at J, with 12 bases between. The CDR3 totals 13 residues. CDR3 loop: CASSEEARETQYS. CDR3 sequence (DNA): TGTGCCAGCAGCGAGGAGGCGCGGGAGACCCAGTACTCC.

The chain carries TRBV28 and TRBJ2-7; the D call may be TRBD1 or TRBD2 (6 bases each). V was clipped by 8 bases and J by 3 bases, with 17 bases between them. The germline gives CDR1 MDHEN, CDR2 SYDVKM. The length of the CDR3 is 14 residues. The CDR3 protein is CASAWGAGDYEQYF. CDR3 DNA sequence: TGTGCCAGCGCCTGGGGGGCTGGCGACTACGAGCAGTACTTC.

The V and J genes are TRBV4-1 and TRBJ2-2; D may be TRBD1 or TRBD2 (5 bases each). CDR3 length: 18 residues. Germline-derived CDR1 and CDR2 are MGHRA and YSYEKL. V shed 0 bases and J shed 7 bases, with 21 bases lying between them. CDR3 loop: CASSQDHRGTGRGGELFF. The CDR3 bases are TGCGCCAGCAGCCAAGATCATCGGGGCACAGGTCGTGGCGGGGAGCTGTTTTTT.

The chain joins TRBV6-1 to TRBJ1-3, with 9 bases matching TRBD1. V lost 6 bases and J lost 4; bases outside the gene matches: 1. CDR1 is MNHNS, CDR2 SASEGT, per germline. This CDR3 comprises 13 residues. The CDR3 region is CASRGTGGNTIYF. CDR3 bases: TGTGCCAGCAGGGGGACAGGGGGAAACACCATATATTTT.

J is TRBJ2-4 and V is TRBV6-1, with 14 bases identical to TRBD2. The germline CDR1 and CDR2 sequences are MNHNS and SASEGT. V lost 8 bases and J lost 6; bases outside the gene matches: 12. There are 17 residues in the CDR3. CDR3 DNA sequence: TGTGCCAGCTTGGGGACTAGCGGGAGTCTTGGCCCAAACATTCAGTACTTC. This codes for CASLGTSGSLGPNIQYF.

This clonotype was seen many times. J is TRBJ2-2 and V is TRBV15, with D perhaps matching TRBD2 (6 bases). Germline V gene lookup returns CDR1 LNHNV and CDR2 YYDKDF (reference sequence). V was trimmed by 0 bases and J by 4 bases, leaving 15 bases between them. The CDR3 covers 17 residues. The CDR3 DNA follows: TGTGCCACCAGCAGAGATCATGGGGGGAGATCCACCGGGGAGCTGTTTTTT. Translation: CATSRDHGGRSTGELFF.

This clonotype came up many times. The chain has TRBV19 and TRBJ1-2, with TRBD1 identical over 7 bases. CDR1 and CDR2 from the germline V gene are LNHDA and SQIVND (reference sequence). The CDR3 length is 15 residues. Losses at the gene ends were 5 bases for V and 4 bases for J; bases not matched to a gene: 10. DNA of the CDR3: TGTGCCAGTAGTGGGGACAGCCGGTTTTTCTATGGCTACACCTTC. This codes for CASSGDSRFFYGYTF.

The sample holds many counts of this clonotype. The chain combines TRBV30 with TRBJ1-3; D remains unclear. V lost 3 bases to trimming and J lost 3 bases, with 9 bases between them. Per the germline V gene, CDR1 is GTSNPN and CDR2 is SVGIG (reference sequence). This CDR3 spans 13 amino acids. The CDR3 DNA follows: TGTGCCTGGAGCGGTGCATTTGGAAACACCATATATTTT. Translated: CAWSGAFGNTIYF.

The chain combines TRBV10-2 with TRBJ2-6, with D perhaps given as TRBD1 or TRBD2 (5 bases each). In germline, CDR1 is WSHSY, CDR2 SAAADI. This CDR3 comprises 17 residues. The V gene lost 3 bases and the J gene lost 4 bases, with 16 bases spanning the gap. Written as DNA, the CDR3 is TGCGCCAGCAGTGAACCCGGGGCAGGTTCCGGGGCCAACGTCCTGACTTTC. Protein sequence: CASSEPGAGSGANVLTF.

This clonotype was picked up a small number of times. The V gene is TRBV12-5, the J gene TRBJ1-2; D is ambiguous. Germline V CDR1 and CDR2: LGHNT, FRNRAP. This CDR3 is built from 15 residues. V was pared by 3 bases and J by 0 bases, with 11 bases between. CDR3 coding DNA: TGTGCTAGTGGTTTTGTGGAGAGGCCTAACTATGGCTACACCTTC. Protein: CASGFVERPNYGYTF.

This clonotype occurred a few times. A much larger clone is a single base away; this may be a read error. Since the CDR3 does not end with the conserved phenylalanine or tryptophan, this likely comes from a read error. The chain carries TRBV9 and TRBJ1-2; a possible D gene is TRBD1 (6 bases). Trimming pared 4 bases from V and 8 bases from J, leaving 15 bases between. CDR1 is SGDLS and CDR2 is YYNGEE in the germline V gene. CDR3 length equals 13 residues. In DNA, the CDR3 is TGTGCCAGCAGCCAAGGGGGAAGATTCGGCTACACCTCC. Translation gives CASSQGGRFGYTS.

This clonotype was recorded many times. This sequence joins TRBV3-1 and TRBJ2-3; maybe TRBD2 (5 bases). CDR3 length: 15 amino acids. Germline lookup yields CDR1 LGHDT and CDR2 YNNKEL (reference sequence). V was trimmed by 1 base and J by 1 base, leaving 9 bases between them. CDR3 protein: CASSQAGMGTDTQYF. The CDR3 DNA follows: TGTGCCAGCAGCCAAGCGGGGATGGGCACAGATACGCAGTATTTT.

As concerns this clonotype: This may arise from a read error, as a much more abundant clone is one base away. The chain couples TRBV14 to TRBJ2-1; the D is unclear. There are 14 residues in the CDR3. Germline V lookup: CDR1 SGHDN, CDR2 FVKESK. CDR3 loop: CASSQDSPPDEQSF. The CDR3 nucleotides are TGTGCCAGCAGCCAAGATAGCCCACCGGATGAGCAGTCCTTC.

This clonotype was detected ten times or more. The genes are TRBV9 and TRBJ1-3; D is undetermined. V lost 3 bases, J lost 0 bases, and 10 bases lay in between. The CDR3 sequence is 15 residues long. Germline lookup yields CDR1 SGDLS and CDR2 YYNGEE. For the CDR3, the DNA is TGTGCCAGCAGCGAAACGGTGAGCTCTGGAAACACCATATATTTT. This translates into CASSETVSSGNTIYF.

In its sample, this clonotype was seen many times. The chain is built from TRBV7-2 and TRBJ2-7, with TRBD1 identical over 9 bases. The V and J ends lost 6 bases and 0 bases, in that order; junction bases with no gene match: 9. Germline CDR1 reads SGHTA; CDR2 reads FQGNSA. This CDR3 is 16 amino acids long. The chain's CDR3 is CASSPRGQGFSYEQYF. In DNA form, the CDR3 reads TGTGCCAGCAGTCCAAGGGGACAGGGCTTCTCCTACGAGCAGTACTTC. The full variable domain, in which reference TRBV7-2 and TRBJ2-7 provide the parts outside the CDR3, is GAGVSQSPSNKVTEKGKDVELRCDPISGHTALYWYRQSLGQGLEFLIYFQGNSAPDKSGLPSDRFSAERTGGSVSTLTIQRTQQEDSAVYLCASSPRGQGFSYEQYFGPGTRLTVT.

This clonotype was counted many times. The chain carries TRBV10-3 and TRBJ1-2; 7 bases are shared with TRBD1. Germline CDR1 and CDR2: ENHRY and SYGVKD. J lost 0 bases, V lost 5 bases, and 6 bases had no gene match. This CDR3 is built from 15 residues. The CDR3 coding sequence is TGTGCCATCAGTACCCCGGGACAGACTAACTATGGCTACACCTTC. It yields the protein CAISTPGQTNYGYTF.

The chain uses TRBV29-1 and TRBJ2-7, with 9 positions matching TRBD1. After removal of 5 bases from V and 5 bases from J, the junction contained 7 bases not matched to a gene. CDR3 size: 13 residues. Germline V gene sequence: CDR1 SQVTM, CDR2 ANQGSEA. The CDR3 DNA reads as TGCAGCGTTAATGGACAGGGGTTCAACGAGCAGTACTTC. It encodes CSVNGQGFNEQYF.

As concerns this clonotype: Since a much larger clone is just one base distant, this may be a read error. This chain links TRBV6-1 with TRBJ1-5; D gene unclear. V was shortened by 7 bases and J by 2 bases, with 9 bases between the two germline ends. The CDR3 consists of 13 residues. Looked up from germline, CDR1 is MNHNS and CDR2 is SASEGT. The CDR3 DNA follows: TGTGCCAGCAAACTGGACCGCAATCAGCCCCAGCATTTT. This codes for CASKLDRNQPQHF.